The subject of this entry is one T cell receptor (beta chain). These data are taken from a study of PD-L1 blockade in urothelial cancer. Background on the study: Blood analyses occurred 3 weeks (second dose) and 6 weeks post treatment start.

Documented time point: peripheral blood 6 weeks after treatment start. The length of the CDR3 is 12 residues. Germline V gives CDR1 LNHDA, CDR2 SQIVND (reference sequence). Germline trimming cut 8 bases from V and 5 bases from J; bases unmatched to any gene: 4. Data came from immunoSEQ multiplex PCR; TCRdb stores just in-frame clones and leaves some out. The sample yields under 40,000 clones, about 89% seen once. The source was PBMCs, collected around atezolizumab (anti-PD-L1) treatment. The chain is built from TRBV19 and TRBJ2-7, with 9 bases identical to TRBD1. The receptor was isolated from a man at least 80 years old with urothelial cancer. The CDR3 loop reads CASGDRAHEQYF. CDR3 DNA sequence: TGTGCCAGTGGGGACAGGGCCCACGAGCAGTACTTC.